This is a list of T cell receptor beta chains from one sample in a study of T cells in Graves' hyperthyroidism and ophthalmopathy. TCRdb reprocessed the multiplex PCR reads with MiXCR, giving one entry per CDR3 protein. The table lists 300,000 to 400,000 distinct CDR3 sequences, around 14% of them singletons. Sequencing was performed on blood. The receptors shown here come from a woman aged 30 to 39 with Graves' hyperthyroidism. Both conserved end residues are part of each CDR3. Each record gives: D gene, clone size, J gene, V gene, CDR3 DNA, CDR3 protein. A D gene is named only where the DNA matches it firmly. Only some rows state a clone size, as once, few, many or a class for expanded clones.

d_call: TRBD1; clone_size: -; j_call: TRBJ1-5; v_call: TRBV11-2; cdr3_nt: TGTGCCAGCAGCTTAGGCAGGGGGCGAATAGGTCAGCCCCAGCATTTT; cdr3_aa: CASSLGRGRIGQPQHF
d_call: -; clone_size: few; j_call: TRBJ1-6; v_call: TRBV7-2; cdr3_nt: TGTGCCAGCAGCTTACTAAATTCACCCCTCCACTTT; cdr3_aa: CASSLLNSPLHF
d_call: TRBD1; clone_size: many; j_call: TRBJ1-6; v_call: TRBV10-3; cdr3_nt: TGTGCCATCAGTTCAGGACAGGATAATAATTCACCCCTCCACTTT; cdr3_aa: CAISSGQDNNSPLHF
d_call: -; clone_size: -; j_call: TRBJ2-1; v_call: TRBV5-1; cdr3_nt: TGCGCCAGCACCCTCCGCCAACCGGGGTTAAATGAGCAGTTCTTC; cdr3_aa: CASTLRQPGLNEQFF
d_call: -; clone_size: many; j_call: TRBJ2-1; v_call: TRBV6-1; cdr3_nt: TGTGCCAGCAGTGAGGAGCACCATGAGCAGTTCTTC; cdr3_aa: CASSEEHHEQFF
d_call: TRBD1; clone_size: -; j_call: TRBJ1-1; v_call: TRBV7-3; cdr3_nt: TGTGCCAGCAGCTCGGGACAGGGGGCCACTGAAGCTTTCTTT; cdr3_aa: CASSSGQGATEAFF
d_call: -; clone_size: many; j_call: TRBJ1-2; v_call: TRBV6-1; cdr3_nt: TGTGCCAGCAGTGAAGCGAGCACTTATGGCTACACCTTC; cdr3_aa: CASSEASTYGYTF
d_call: TRBD2; clone_size: many; j_call: TRBJ2-1; v_call: TRBV10-3; cdr3_nt: TGTGCCATCAGTGAGTCGCGGGCTAGCGGGAGTTATGAGCAGTTCTTC; cdr3_aa: CAISESRASGSYEQFF
d_call: -; clone_size: many; j_call: TRBJ2-4; v_call: TRBV7-3; cdr3_nt: TGTGCCAGCAGCCTAACAGGCGGGGACATTCAGTACTTC; cdr3_aa: CASSLTGGDIQYF
d_call: -; clone_size: -; j_call: TRBJ2-7; v_call: TRBV19; cdr3_nt: TGTGCCAGTAGTCCCTTGGGGGGAGGCGAGCAGTACTTC; cdr3_aa: CASSPLGGGEQYF
d_call: TRBD1; clone_size: many; j_call: TRBJ2-7; v_call: TRBV28; cdr3_nt: TGTGCCAGCAGTTTATGGGGACAGGGAGAGGTCGAGCAGTACTTC; cdr3_aa: CASSLWGQGEVEQYF
d_call: TRBD1; clone_size: many; j_call: TRBJ1-4; v_call: TRBV2; cdr3_nt: TGTGCCAGCAGGGTAACAGGGGCGGATGAAAAACTGTTTTTT; cdr3_aa: CASRVTGADEKLFF
d_call: TRBD2; clone_size: few; j_call: TRBJ2-3; v_call: TRBV9; cdr3_nt: TGTGCCAGCAGCGTATTGGGACTAACTAGCACAGATACGCAGTATTTT; cdr3_aa: CASSVLGLTSTDTQYF
d_call: TRBD2; clone_size: few; j_call: TRBJ2-1; v_call: TRBV12-3/TRBV12-4; cdr3_nt: TGTGCCAGCAGTCTTAGGCGGCTAGCGGGTAACAATGAGCAGTTCTTC; cdr3_aa: CASSLRRLAGNNEQFF
d_call: TRBD1; clone_size: many; j_call: TRBJ2-6; v_call: TRBV28; cdr3_nt: TGTGCCAGCGCCTCGGGACAGTTAATCTCTGGGGCCAACGTCCTGACTTTC; cdr3_aa: CASASGQLISGANVLTF
d_call: TRBD2; clone_size: few; j_call: TRBJ2-1; v_call: TRBV18; cdr3_nt: TGTGCCAGCTCCAACACCGGGACTAGTTGGAATGAGCAGTTCTTC; cdr3_aa: CASSNTGTSWNEQFF
d_call: -; clone_size: many; j_call: TRBJ2-7; v_call: TRBV6-2/TRBV6-3; cdr3_nt: TGTGCCAGCAGTTACTCGGACTCATACGAGCAGTACTTC; cdr3_aa: CASSYSDSYEQYF
d_call: -; clone_size: many; j_call: TRBJ2-1; v_call: TRBV7-9; cdr3_nt: TGTGCCAGCAGCTCGCGGGCCTTTAATGAGCAGTTCTTC; cdr3_aa: CASSSRAFNEQFF
d_call: TRBD2; clone_size: few; j_call: TRBJ2-3; v_call: TRBV15; cdr3_nt: TGTGCCACCAGCATAGGACTAGCGGAAACTAGCACAGATACGCAGTATTTT; cdr3_aa: CATSIGLAETSTDTQYF
d_call: TRBD2; clone_size: many; j_call: TRBJ2-1; v_call: TRBV6-2/TRBV6-3; cdr3_nt: TGTGCCAGCAGTTTAGCGGGAGGGGCTTCTGAGCAGTTCTTC; cdr3_aa: CASSLAGGASEQFF
d_call: TRBD1; clone_size: -; j_call: TRBJ2-7; v_call: TRBV20-1; cdr3_nt: TGCAGTTCAAGGCGGCCACAGGGGGCTAACGAGCAGTACTTC; cdr3_aa: CSSRRPQGANEQYF
d_call: TRBD1; clone_size: -; j_call: TRBJ2-7; v_call: TRBV20-1; cdr3_nt: TGCAGTGCTAGAGATTGGGACAGGGGGCTGTTTCGAGAGCAGTACTTC; cdr3_aa: CSARDWDRGLFREQYF
d_call: TRBD1; clone_size: many; j_call: TRBJ2-7; v_call: TRBV9; cdr3_nt: TGTGCCAGCAGCGGCCGGGACAGGGACTACGAGCAGTACTTC; cdr3_aa: CASSGRDRDYEQYF
d_call: -; clone_size: -; j_call: TRBJ2-7; v_call: TRBV10-2; cdr3_nt: TGCGCCAGCAGTGCCTGGATATCCGAGCAGTACTTC; cdr3_aa: CASSAWISEQYF